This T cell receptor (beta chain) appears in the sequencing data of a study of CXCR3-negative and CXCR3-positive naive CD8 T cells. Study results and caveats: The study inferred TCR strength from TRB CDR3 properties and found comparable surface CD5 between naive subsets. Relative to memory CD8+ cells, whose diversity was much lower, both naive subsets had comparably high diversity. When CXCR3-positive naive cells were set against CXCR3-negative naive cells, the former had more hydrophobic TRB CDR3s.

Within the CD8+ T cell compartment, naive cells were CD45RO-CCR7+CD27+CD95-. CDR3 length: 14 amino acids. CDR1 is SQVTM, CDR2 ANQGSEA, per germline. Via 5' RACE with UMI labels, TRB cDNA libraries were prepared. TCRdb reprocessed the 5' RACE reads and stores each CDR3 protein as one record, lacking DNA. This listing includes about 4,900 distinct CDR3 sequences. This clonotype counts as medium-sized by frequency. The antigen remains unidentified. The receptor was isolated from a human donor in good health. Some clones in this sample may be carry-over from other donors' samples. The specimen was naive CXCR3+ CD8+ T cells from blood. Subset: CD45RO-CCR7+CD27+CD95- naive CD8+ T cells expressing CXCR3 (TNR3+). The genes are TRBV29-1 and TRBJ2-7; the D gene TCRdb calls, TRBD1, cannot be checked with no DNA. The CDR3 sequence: CSVVGTGGTYEQYF.